This T cell receptor beta chain was identified during a study of T cells in Graves' hyperthyroidism and ophthalmopathy. Broader study findings: Median prediction lead before ophthalmopathy onset was roughly 6 months with the model.

What was amplified from RNA transcripts were TCR beta CDR3 regions. The study used the HTBI primer set for a first-round RT-PCR of the TCR CDR3. TCRdb reanalysed the multiplex PCR reads using MiXCR and keeps one entry per CDR3 protein. The sample includes more than 550,000 distinct CDR3 sequences, roughly 45% of them seen just once. Turning to this clonotype: Its antigen is undetermined.

The CDR3 is made up of 15 amino acids. Germline V CDR1 and CDR2: SEHNR, FQNEAQ (reference sequence). V was cut by 5 bases and J by 10 bases, with 23 bases left in between. This receptor was taken from an adult man with Graves' disease, either hyperthyroidism or ophthalmopathy (not recorded which). This chain connects TRBV7-9 to TRBJ1-1, with D perhaps matching TRBD1 (6 bases). Sequenced input: peripheral blood or thyroid tissue (not recorded which). The CDR3 loop is CASSEGGGMTSVAFF. The CDR3 coding sequence is TGTGCCAGCAGCGAGGGGGGGGGCATGACTTCGGTAGCTTTCTTT.